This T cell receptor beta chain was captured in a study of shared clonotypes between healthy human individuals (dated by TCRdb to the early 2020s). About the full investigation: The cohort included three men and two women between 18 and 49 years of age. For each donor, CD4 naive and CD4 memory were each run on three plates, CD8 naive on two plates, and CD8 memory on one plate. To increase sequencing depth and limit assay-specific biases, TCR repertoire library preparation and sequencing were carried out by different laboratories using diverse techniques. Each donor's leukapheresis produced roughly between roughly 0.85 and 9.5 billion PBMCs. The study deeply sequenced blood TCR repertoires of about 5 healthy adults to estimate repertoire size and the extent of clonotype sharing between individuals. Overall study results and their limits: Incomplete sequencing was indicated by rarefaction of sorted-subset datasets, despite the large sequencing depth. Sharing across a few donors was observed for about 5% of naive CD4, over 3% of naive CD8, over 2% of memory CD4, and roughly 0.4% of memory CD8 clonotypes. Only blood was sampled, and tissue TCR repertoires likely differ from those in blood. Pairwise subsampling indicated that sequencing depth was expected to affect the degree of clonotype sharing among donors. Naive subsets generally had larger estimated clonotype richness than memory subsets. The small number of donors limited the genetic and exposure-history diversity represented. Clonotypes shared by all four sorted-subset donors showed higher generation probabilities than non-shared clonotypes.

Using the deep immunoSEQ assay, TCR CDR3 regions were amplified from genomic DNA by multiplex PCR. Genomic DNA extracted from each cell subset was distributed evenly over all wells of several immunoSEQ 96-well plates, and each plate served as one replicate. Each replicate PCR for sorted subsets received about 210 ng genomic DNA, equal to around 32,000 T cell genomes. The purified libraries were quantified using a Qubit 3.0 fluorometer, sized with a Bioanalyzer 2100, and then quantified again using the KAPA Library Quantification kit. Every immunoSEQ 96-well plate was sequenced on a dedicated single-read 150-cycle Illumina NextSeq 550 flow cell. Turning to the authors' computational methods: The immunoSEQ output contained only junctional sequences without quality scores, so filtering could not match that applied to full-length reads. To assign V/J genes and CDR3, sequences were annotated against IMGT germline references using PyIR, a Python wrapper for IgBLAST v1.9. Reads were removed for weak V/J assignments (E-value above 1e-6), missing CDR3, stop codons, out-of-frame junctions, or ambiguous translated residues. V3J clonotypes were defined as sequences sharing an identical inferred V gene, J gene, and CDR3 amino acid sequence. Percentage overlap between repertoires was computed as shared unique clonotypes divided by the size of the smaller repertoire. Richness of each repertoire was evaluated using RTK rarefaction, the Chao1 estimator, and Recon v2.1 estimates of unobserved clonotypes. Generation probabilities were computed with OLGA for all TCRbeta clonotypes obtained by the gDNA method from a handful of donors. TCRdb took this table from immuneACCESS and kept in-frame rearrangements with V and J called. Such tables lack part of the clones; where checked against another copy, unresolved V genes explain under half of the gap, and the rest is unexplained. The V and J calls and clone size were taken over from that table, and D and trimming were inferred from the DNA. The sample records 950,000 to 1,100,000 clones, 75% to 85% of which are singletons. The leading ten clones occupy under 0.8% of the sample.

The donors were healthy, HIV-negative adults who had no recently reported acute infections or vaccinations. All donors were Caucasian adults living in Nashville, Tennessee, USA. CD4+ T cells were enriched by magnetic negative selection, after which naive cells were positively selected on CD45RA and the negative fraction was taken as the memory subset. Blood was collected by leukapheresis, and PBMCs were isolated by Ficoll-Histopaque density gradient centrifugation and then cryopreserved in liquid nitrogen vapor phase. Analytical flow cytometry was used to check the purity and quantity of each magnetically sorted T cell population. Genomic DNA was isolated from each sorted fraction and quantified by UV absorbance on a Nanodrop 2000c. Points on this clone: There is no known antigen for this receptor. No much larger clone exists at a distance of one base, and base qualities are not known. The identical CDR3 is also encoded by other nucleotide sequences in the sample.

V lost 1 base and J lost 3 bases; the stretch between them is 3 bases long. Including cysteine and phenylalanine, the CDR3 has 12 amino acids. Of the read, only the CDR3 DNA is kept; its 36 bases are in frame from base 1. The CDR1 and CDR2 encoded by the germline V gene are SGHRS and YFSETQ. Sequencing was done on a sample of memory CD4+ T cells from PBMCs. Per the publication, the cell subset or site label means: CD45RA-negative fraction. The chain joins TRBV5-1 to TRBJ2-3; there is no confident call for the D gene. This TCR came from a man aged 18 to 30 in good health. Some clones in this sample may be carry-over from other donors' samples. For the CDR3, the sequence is CASSLRTDTQYF. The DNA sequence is TGCGCCAGCAGCTTGAGGACAGATACGCAGTATTTT.